These 10 T cell receptor beta chains were all obtained from the same sample, sequenced in a study of PD-1 blockade in classical Hodgkin lymphoma. The data were produced by immunoSEQ multiplex PCR, yet TCRdb's version contains in-frame clones alone and is incomplete. The table has 35,000 to 50,000 clones, around three quarters seen once; the top ten hold 2.5% to 3.5%. No patient escaped relapse after autologous stem cell transplantation, and brentuximab vedotin exposure varied. Sequences were derived from peripheral blood mononuclear cells (PBMCs), sampled before the second cycle of nivolumab. These receptors all come from a human donor with classical Hodgkin lymphoma.

This chain's CDR3 is CASSLKGQLWYF. CDR3 DNA sequence: TGTGCCAGCAGTTTAAAAGGACAGCTCTGGTACTTC. V gene TRBV6-5 combines with J gene TRBJ2-7; tentatively, D is TRBD1 (6 bases). The CDR3 sequence is 12 residues long. Germline V lookup: CDR1 MNHEY, CDR2 SVGAGI. The germline V and J ends were trimmed by 4 bases and 12 bases, with 16 bases remaining between them.

V is TRBV6-5 and J is TRBJ2-7; tentatively, D is TRBD1 (6 bases). Trimming removed 4 bases at V and 4 bases at J, with 14 bases between. This CDR3 comprises 14 residues. Germline-derived CDR1 and CDR2 are MNHEY and SVGAGI. The CDR3 region has the DNA TGTGCCAGCAGTTCCCGATCGGGGACATACGAGCAGTACTTC. Translation: CASSSRSGTYEQYF.

The genes are TRBV6-5 and TRBJ1-5; TRBD1 might be the D (6 bases). This CDR3 is 14 amino acids long. Germline CDR1 and CDR2: MNHEY and SVGAGI. V lost 7 bases to trimming and J lost 7 bases, with 17 bases between them. CDR3: CASTPTGPAQPQHF. The CDR3 DNA reads TGTGCCAGCACCCCCACAGGGCCGGCACAGCCCCAGCATTTT.

The chain joins TRBV6-5 to TRBJ2-3, with 9 bases fitting TRBD2. The CDR3 totals 15 residues. V lost 5 bases, J lost 0 bases, and 3 bases stayed unmatched. CDR1 is MNHEY, CDR2 SVGAGI, per germline. CDR3 region: CASSLAGLSTDTQYF. DNA for the CDR3: TGTGCCAGCAGTCTAGCGGGGTTAAGCACAGATACGCAGTATTTT.

This sequence joins TRBV4-2 and TRBJ2-3, with D tentatively TRBD2 (5 bases). Germline V gene lookup returns CDR1 LGHNA and CDR2 YNFKEQ. The germline V and J ends were trimmed by 2 bases and 0 bases, with 15 bases remaining between them. The CDR3 has 17 residues. The CDR3 DNA is TGTGCCAGCAGCCAACCTGAGGACTGGCCGAGCACAGATACGCAGTATTTT. Protein: CASSQPEDWPSTDTQYF.

This clone occurred once. This chain uses TRBV29-1 with TRBJ1-2; tentative D call: TRBD1 (6 bases). The V gene lost 5 bases and the J gene lost 13 bases, with 20 bases spanning the gap. The CDR3 has 12 residues. Germline lookup yields CDR1 SQVTM and CDR2 ANQGSEA. The CDR3 nucleotides read TGCAGCGTTCCCATGCCCTCAGGGGAGGGCACCTTC. This sequence encodes CSVPMPSGEGTF.

V is TRBV28 and J is TRBJ1-4; D may be TRBD1 (5 bases). The V gene's germline CDR1 is MDHEN and CDR2 SYDVKM. This CDR3 spans 13 amino acids. V dropped 6 bases and J dropped 7 bases, with 12 bases sitting between them. CDR3 protein: CASRVTETEKLFF. For the CDR3, the DNA is TGTGCCAGCAGAGTGACAGAAACTGAAAAACTGTTTTTT. Using reference TRBV28 and TRBJ1-4 for the parts outside the CDR3, the full variable domain is DVKVTQSSRYLVKRTGEKVFLECVQDMDHENMFWYRQDPGLGLRLIYFSYDVKMKEKGDIPEGYSVSREKKERFSLILESASTNQTSMYLCASRVTETEKLFFGSGTQLSVL.

This chain joins TRBV7-8 and TRBJ2-3; 7 nucleotides align to TRBD2. The CDR3 sequence is 14 residues long. CDR1 and CDR2 from the germline V gene are SGHVS and FQNEAQ. With V trimmed by 4 bases and J by 5 bases, 6 bases remained unmatched. CDR3 protein: CASSYRSGGDTQYF. The DNA of the CDR3 is TGTGCCAGCAGCTACCGTTCGGGGGGAGATACGCAGTATTTT.

J is TRBJ2-3 and V is TRBV9; tentatively, D is TRBD2 (6 bases). Germline lookup yields CDR1 SGDLS and CDR2 YYNGEE. The CDR3 has 15 amino acids. V lost 0 bases, J lost 2 bases, and 10 bases lay in between. As DNA, the CDR3 is TGTGCCAGCAGCGTAGGGACTACGATCACAGATACGCAGTATTTT. This codes for CASSVGTTITDTQYF.

The chain is built from TRBV30 and TRBJ2-5; TRBD2 might be the D (6 bases). V lost 2 bases to trimming and J lost 5 bases, with 15 bases between them. The CDR3 totals 14 residues. Per the germline V gene, CDR1 is GTSNPN and CDR2 is SVGIG (reference sequence). The CDR3 loop reads CAWSRPGLPETQYF. The CDR3 DNA reads TGTGCCTGGAGTAGGCCGGGACTGCCGGAGACCCAGTACTTC.